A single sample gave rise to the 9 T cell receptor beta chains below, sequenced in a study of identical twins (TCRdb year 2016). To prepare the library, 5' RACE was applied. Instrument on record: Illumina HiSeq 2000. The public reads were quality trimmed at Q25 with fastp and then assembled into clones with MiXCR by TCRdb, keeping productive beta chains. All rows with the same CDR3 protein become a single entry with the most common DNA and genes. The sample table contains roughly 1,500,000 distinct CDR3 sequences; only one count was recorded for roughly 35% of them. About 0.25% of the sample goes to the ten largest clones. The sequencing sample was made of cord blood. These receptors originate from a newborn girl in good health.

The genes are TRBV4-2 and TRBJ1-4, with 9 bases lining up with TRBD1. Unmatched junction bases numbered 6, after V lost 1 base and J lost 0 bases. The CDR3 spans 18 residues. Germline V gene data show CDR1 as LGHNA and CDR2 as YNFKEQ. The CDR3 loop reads CASSQVGDRASTNEKLFF. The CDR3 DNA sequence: TGTGCCAGCAGCCAAGTTGGGGACAGGGCCTCAACTAATGAAAAACTGTTTTTT.

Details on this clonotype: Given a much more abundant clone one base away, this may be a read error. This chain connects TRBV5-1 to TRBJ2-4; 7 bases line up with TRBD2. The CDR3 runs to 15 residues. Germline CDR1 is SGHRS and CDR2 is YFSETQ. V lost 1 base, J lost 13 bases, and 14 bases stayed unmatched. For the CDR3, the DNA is TGCGCCAGCAGCTTGAGGTCTAGCGGATACAATGAGCAGTACTTC. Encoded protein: CASSLRSSGYNEQYF. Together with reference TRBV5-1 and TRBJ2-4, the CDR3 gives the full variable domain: KAGVTQTPRYLIKTRGQQVTLSCSPISGHRSVSWYQQTPGQGLQFLFEYFSETQRNKGNFPGRFSGRQFSNSRSEMNVSTLELGDSALYLCASSLRSSGYNEQYFGAGTRLSVL.

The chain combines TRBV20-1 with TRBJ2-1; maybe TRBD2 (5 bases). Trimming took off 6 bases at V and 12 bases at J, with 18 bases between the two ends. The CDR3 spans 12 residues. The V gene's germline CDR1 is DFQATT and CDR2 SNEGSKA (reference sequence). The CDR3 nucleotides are TGCAGTGCCCTCGGACTGGGATCAGGGCAGTTCTTC. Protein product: CSALGLGSGQFF.

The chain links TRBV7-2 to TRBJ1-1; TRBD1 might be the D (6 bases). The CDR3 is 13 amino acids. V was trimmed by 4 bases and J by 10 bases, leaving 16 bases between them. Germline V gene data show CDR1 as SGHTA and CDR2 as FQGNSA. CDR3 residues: CASSSTGTLAAFF. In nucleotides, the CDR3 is TGTGCCAGCAGCTCAACAGGGACTCTTGCAGCTTTCTTT.

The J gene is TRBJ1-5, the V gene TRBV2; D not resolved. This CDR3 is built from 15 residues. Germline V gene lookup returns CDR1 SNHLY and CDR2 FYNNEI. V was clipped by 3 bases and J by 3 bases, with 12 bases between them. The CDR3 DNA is TGTGCCAGCAGTGACGAGGGCCCCTCCAATCAGCCCCAGCATTTT. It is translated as CASSDEGPSNQPQHF.

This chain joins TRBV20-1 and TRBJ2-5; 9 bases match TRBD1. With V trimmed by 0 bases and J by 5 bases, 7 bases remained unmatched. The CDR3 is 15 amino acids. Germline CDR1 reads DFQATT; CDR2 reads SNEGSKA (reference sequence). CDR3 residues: CSARDPTGGGETQYF. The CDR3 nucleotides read TGCAGTGCTAGAGATCCCACAGGGGGCGGGGAGACCCAGTACTTC.

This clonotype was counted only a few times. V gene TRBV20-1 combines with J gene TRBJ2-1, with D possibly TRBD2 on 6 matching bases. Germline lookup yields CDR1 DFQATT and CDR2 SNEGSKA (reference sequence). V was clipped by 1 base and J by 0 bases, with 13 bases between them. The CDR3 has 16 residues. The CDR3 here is CSARGGGFRSYNEQFF. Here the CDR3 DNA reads TGCAGTGCTAGAGGAGGAGGGTTTCGCTCCTACAATGAGCAGTTCTTC.

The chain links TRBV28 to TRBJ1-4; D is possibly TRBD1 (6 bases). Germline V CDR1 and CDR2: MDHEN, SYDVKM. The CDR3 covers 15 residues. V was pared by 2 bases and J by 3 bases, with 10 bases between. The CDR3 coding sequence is TGTGCCAGCAGTTTACGGGGGCCCGCTAATGAAAAACTGTTTTTT. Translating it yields CASSLRGPANEKLFF.

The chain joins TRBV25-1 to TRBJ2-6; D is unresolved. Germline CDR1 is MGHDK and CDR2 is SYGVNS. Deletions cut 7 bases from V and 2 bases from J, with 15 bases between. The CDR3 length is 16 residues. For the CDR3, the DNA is TGTGCCAGCACTCCCACGGTACGCACTGGGGCCAACGTCCTGACTTTC. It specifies CASTPTVRTGANVLTF.